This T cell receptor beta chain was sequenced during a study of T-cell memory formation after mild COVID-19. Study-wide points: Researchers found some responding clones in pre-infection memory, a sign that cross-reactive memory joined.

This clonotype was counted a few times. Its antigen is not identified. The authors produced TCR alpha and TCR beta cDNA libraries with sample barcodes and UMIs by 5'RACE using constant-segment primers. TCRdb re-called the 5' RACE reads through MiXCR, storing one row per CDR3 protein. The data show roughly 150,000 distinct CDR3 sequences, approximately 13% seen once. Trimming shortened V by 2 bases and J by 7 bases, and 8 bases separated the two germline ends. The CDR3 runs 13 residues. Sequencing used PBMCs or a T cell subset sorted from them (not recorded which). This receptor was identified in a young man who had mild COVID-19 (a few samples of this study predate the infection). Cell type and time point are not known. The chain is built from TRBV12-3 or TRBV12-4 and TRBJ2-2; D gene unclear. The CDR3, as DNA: TGTGCCAGCAGTTTACTTCAGATCGGGGAGCTGTTTTTT. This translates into CASSLLQIGELFF.